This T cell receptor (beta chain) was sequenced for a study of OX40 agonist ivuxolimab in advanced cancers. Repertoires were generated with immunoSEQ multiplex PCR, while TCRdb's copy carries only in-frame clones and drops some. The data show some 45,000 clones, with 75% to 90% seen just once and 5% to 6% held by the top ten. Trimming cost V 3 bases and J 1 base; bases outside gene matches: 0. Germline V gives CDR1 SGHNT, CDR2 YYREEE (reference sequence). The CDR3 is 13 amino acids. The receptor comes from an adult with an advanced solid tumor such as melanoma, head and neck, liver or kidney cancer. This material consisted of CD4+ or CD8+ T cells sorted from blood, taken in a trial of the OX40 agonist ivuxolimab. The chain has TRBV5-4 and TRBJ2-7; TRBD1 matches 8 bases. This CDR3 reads CASSWTGSYEQYF. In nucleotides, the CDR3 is TGTGCCAGCAGCTGGACAGGGTCCTACGAGCAGTACTTC.